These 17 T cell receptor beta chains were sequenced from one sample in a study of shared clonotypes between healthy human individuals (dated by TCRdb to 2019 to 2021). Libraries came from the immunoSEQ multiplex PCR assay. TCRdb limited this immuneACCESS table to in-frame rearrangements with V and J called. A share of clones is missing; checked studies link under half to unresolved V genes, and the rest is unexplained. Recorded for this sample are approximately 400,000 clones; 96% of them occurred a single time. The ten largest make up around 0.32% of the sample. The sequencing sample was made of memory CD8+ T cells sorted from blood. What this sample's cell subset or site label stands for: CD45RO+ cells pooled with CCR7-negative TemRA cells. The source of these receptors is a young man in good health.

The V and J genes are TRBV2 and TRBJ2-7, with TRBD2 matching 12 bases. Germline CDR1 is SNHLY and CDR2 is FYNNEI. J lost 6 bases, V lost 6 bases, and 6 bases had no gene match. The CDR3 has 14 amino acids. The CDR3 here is CASRLAGGPVEQYF. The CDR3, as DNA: TGTGCCAGCAGGCTAGCGGGAGGGCCAGTCGAGCAGTACTTC. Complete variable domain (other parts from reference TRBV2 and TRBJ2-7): EPEVTQTPSHQVTQMGQEVILRCVPISNHLYFYWYRQILGQKVEFLVSFYNNEISEKSEIFDDQFSVERPDGSNFTLKIRSTKLEDSAMYFCASRLAGGPVEQYFGPGTRLTVT.

This CDR3 is CATTGLAGAESYEQYF. The CDR3 nucleotides read TGTGCCACAACGGGACTAGCGGGAGCGGAGTCCTACGAGCAGTACTTC. The V and J genes are TRBV30 and TRBJ2-7; 14 nucleotides line up with TRBD2. V gave up 8 bases and J gave up 1 base; unmatched junction bases: 10. This CDR3 is built from 16 residues. CDR1 is GTSNPN and CDR2 is SVGIG in the germline V gene (reference sequence). The full variable domain, its missing parts supplied by reference TRBV30 and TRBJ2-7, is SQTIHQWPATLVQPVGSPLSLECTVEGTSNPNLYWYRQAAGRGLQLLFYSVGIGQISSEVPQNLSASRPQDRQFILSSKKLLLSDSGFYLCATTGLAGAESYEQYFGPGTRLTVT.

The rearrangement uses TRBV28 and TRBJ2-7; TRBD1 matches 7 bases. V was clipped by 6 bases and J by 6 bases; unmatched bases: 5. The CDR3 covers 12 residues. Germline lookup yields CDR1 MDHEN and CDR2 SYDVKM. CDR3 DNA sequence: TGTGCCAGCAGAAGACAGGGAACCGAGCAGTACTTC. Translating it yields CASRRQGTEQYF.

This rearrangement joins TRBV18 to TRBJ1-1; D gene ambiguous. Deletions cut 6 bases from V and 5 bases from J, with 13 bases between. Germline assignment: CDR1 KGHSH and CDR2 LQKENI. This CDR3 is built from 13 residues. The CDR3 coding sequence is TGTGCCAGCTCCGCGACCTTGAGGACTGAAGCTTTCTTT. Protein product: CASSATLRTEAFF.

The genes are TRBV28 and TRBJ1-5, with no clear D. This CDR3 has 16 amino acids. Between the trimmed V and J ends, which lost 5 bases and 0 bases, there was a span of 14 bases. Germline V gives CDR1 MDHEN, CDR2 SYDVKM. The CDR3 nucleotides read TGTGCCAGCAGTCCAGAGGGCGTCTATAGCAATCAGCCCCAGCATTTT. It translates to CASSPEGVYSNQPQHF. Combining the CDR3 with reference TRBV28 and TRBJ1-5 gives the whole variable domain DVKVTQSSRYLVKRTGEKVFLECVQDMDHENMFWYRQDPGLGLRLIYFSYDVKMKEKGDIPEGYSVSREKKERFSLILESASTNQTSMYLCASSPEGVYSNQPQHFGDGTRLSIL.

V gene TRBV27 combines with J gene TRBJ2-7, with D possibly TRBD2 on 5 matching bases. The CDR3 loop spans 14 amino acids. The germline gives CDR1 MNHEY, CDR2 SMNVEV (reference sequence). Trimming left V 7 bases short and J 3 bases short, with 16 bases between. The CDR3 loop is CASKSMAGFYEQYF. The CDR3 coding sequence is TGTGCCAGCAAGTCTATGGCGGGTTTCTACGAGCAGTACTTC.

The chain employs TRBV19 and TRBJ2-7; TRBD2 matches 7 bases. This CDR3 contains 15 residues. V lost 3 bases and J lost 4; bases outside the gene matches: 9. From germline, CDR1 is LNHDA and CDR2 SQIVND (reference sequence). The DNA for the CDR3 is TGTGCCAGTAGTATGGGCGGGAGCGCTCAATACGAGCAGTACTTC. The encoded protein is CASSMGGSAQYEQYF.

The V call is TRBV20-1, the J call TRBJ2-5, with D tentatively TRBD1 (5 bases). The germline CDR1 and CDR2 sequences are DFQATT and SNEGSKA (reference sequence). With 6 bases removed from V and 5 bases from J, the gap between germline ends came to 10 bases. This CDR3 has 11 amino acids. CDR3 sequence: CSASKGETQYF. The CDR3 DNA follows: TGCAGTGCCAGCAAGGGGGAGACCCAGTACTTC.

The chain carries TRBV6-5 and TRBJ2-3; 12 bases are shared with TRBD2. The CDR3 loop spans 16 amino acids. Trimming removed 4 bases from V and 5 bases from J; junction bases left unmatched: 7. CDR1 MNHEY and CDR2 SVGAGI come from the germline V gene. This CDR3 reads CASSSRLAGAQDTQYF. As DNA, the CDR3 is TGTGCCAGCAGTTCCCGACTAGCGGGAGCTCAAGATACGCAGTATTTT.

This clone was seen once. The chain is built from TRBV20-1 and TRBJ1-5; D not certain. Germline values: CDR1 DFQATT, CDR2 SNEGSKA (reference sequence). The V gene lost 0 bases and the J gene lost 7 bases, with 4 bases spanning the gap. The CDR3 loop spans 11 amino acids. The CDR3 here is CSARDGQPQHF. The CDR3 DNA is TGCAGTGCTAGAGATGGCCAGCCCCAGCATTTT.

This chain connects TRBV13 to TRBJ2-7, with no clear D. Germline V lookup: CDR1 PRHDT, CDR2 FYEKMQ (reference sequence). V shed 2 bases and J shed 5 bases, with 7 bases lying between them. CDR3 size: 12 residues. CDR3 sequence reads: CASSLLFHEQYF. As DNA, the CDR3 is TGTGCCAGCAGCTTACTATTCCACGAGCAGTACTTC.

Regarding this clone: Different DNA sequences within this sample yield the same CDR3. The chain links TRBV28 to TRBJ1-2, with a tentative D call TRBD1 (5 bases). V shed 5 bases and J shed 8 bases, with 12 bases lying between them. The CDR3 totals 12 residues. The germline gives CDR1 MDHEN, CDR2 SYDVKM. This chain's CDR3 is CASSLLGGGYTF. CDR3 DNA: TGTGCCAGCAGTCTCCTCGGGGGAGGCTACACCTTC.

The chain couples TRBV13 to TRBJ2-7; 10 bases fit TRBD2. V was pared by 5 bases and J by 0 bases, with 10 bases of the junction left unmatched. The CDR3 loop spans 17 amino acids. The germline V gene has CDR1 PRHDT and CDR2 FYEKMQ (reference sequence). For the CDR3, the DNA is TGTGCCAGCAGCCCCAGCGGGGTAGCGGGAGGCTCCTACGAGCAGTACTTC. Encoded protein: CASSPSGVAGGSYEQYF.

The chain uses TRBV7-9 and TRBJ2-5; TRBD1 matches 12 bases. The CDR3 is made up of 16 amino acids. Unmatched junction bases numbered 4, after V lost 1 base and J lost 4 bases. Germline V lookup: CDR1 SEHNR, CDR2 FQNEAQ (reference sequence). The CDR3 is CASSLGGQGAGETQYF. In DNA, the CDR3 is TGTGCCAGCAGCTTAGGGGGACAGGGGGCTGGAGAGACCCAGTACTTC.

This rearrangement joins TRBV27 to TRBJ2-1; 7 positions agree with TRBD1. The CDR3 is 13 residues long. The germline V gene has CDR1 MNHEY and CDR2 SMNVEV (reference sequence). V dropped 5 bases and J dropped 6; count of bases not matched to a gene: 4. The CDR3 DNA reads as TGTGCCAGCAGTATAAGACAGGGCAATGAGCAGTTCTTC. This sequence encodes CASSIRQGNEQFF.

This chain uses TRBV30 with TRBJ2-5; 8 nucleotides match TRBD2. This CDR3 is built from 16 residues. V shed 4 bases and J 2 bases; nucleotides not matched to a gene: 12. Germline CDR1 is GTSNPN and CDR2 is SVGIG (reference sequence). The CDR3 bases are TGTGCCTGGAATGAACTGGCTAGCGGGTTTCAAGAGACCCAGTACTTC. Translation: CAWNELASGFQETQYF. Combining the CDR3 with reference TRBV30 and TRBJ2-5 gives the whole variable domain SQTIHQWPATLVQPVGSPLSLECTVEGTSNPNLYWYRQAAGRGLQLLFYSVGIGQISSEVPQNLSASRPQDRQFILSSKKLLLSDSGFYLCAWNELASGFQETQYFGPGTRLLVL.

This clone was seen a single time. In DNA form, the CDR3 reads TGCGCCAGCAACAGGGGAGACACTGAAGCTTTCTTT. This sequence encodes CASNRGDTEAFF. The V and J genes are TRBV10-2 and TRBJ1-1; 7 bases line up with TRBD1. The length of the CDR3 is 12 residues. V dropped 7 bases and J dropped 3; count of bases not matched to a gene: 2. Per the germline V gene, CDR1 is WSHSY and CDR2 is SAAADI.